This entry features one TCR beta chain sequence. TCRdb's copy holds only in-frame clones and misses some; the assay was immunoSEQ multiplex PCR. The sample lists 46,000 or so clones; around nine tenths were seen once. The data belong to a study of blood T cell repertoires in COVID-19. Study-wide context: Sample material is recorded as cDNA or gDNA derived from T cells, B-cell-depleted T cells, or PBMCs.

V dropped 4 bases and J dropped 4; count of bases not matched to a gene: 8. Germline CDR1 is SSHAT and CDR2 is FNYEAQ (reference sequence). CDR3 length: 16 residues. The sample comprised peripheral blood. The chain joins TRBV7-7 to TRBJ2-2, with 8 bases fitting TRBD2. This clonotype was obtained from a man over 45 with acute or convalescent COVID-19. The CDR3 reads CASSSAGAGGTGELFF. The CDR3 bases are TGTGCCAGCAGCTCCGCCGGGGCGGGGGGCACCGGGGAGCTGTTTTTT. Together with reference TRBV7-7 and TRBJ2-2, the CDR3 gives the full variable domain: GAGVSQSPRYKVTKRGQDVTLRCDPISSHATLYWYQQALGQGPEFLTYFNYEAQPDKSGLPSDRFSAERPEGSISTLTIQRTEQRDSAMYRCASSSAGAGGTGELFFGEGSRLTVL.